The 10 T cell receptor beta chains given below trace back to one sample, sequenced in a study of blood T cell repertoires in COVID-19. Using immunoSEQ multiplex PCR, the repertoire was profiled, and TCRdb retains in-frame clones only, with some absent. The sample consists of about 350,000 clones, about 87% of them appearing once. The sequenced sample was PBMCs or T cells enriched from blood (not recorded which). These receptors all come from a woman aged 30 to 39 who had recovered from COVID-19.

This rearrangement joins TRBV2 to TRBJ1-6; TRBD1 is a possible D gene (6 bases). V lost 6 bases and J 6 bases, leaving 9 bases between the germline ends. Germline CDR1 is SNHLY and CDR2 is FYNNEI. The CDR3 is made up of 13 amino acids. The CDR3 region has the DNA TGTGCCAGCAGGGACAGATCTAATTCACCCCTCCACTTT. Amino acid sequence: CASRDRSNSPLHF.

This chain uses TRBV2 with TRBJ2-7; 9 bases fit TRBD1. In germline, CDR1 is SNHLY, CDR2 FYNNEI. This CDR3 region has 15 residues. V was clipped by 4 bases and J by 5 bases; unmatched bases: 9. The CDR3: CASSGPGQGKNEQYF. The DNA for the CDR3 is TGTGCCAGCAGTGGACCGGGACAGGGAAAGAACGAGCAGTACTTC.

This sequence joins TRBV29-1 and TRBJ2-3; D possibly corresponds to TRBD2 (5 bases). The CDR3 contains 12 residues. From germline, CDR1 is SQVTM and CDR2 ANQGSEA. V lost 6 bases and J lost 2, with 9 bases in between. The DNA for the CDR3 is TGCAGCGTAGGACTTCTCACAGATACGCAGTATTTT. Translated: CSVGLLTDTQYF.

This clone was observed once. Germline is not matched at one junction end, which may reflect a read error. The chain recombines TRBV6-8 with TRBJ2-2; 9 nucleotides match TRBD1. Germline CDR1 and CDR2: MNHGY and SAAAGT. This CDR3 spans 14 amino acids. The chain's CDR3 is CASRKTGGCRGAVF. The CDR3 DNA reads as TGTGCCAGCAGGAAAACAGGGGGCTGCCGGGGAGCTGTTTTT.

The chain is built from TRBV9 and TRBJ1-2, with D possibly TRBD1 on 6 matching bases. V was trimmed by 5 bases and J by 8 bases, leaving 19 bases between them. The CDR3 is made up of 14 amino acids. Germline V gene lookup returns CDR1 SGDLS and CDR2 YYNGEE. In nucleotides, the CDR3 is TGTGCCAGCAGAGATACCAGGGGCGCAGGAGGCTACACCTTC. This translates into CASRDTRGAGGYTF. Supplemented by reference TRBV9 and TRBJ1-2, the full variable domain reads DSGVTQTPKHLITATGQRVTLRCSPRSGDLSVYWYQQSLDQGLQFLIQYYNGEERAKGNILERFSAQQFPDLHSELNLSSLELGDSALYFCASRDTRGAGGYTFGSGTRLTVV.

The V call is TRBV19, the J call TRBJ1-5; 7 bases are a match to TRBD1. Germline V CDR1 and CDR2: LNHDA, SQIVND (reference sequence). After removal of 6 bases from V and 7 bases from J, the junction contained 12 bases not matched to a gene. This CDR3 has 15 amino acids. The CDR3: CASRPPGGGGQPQHF. The CDR3 DNA sequence: TGTGCCAGTAGACCCCCTGGAGGGGGCGGCCAGCCCCAGCATTTT.

Note on this clone: One end of the junction fails to match germline, which may point to a read error. This chain connects TRBV5-4 to TRBJ1-3; D gene unclear. Germline V lookup: CDR1 SGHNT, CDR2 YYREEE (reference sequence). The CDR3 has 14 residues. The CDR3 nucleotides read TGTGCCAGCAGCTTGGAGCCCTCTCGAAACACCATATATTTT. As protein: CASSLEPSRNTIYF. The entire variable domain, with the rest obtained from reference TRBV5-4 and TRBJ1-3, is as follows: ETGVTQSPTHLIKTRGQQVTLRCSSQSGHNTVSWYQQALGQGPQFIFQYYREEENGRGNFPPRFSGLQFPNYSSELNVNALELDDSALYLCASSLEPSRNTIYFGEGSWLTVV.

This chain uses TRBV11-2 with TRBJ1-5; 7 nucleotides line up with TRBD1. J lost 7 bases, V lost 6 bases, and 9 bases had no gene match. Germline lookup yields CDR1 SGHAT and CDR2 FQNNGV. This CDR3 has 14 residues. As DNA, the CDR3 is TGTGCCAGCAGTCTACAGGGGAGAGCCCAGCCCCAGCATTTT. As protein: CASSLQGRAQPQHF.

To note about this clone: The sample has other DNA sequences that encode this CDR3 too. The chain is built from TRBV7-2 and TRBJ1-5; TRBD1 matches at 8 bases. This CDR3 has 12 amino acids. Germline CDR1 is SGHTA and CDR2 is FQGNSA. Trimming at V came to 5 bases and at J to 7 bases, leaving 1 base not matched to a gene. The CDR3 DNA reads TGTGCCAGCAGCCGGGACAGGCAGCCCCAGCATTTT. This translates into CASSRDRQPQHF.

The sample holds one count of this clone. The V gene is TRBV28, the J gene TRBJ1-4; 8 positions agree with TRBD1. Trimming took 2 bases from V and 10 from J; bases not matched to a gene: 3. The V gene's germline CDR1 is MDHEN and CDR2 SYDVKM. The CDR3 totals 13 residues. The CDR3, as DNA: TGTGCCAGCAGTTTACAGGGGGCCATAAAACTGTTTTTT. Amino acids: CASSLQGAIKLFF.